This T cell receptor beta chain was retrieved from a study of T cell responses to AZD1222 COVID-19 vaccine. Study-wide results and limits: Donors were chiefly white British, with a greater number of females, and clonal diversity was perhaps underestimated.

In its sample, this clone was seen once. Antigen: not known. V gave up 4 bases and J gave up 1 base, with 2 bases separating them. The CDR3 covers 13 residues. The table came from immunoSEQ multiplex PCR; TCRdb's copy has only in-frame clones and leaves some out. The sample lists 130,000 or so clones, about 91% occurring once. Sequencing used peripheral blood, obtained 28 days after the second AZD1222 dose. The receptor was derived from an adult who received the AZD1222 COVID-19 vaccine. The chain joins TRBV12-3 or TRBV12-4 to TRBJ2-6; D remains unclear. The CDR3 loop reads CASSSSGANVLTF. The CDR3 region has the DNA TGTGCCAGCAGTTCGTCTGGGGCCAACGTCCTGACTTTC.